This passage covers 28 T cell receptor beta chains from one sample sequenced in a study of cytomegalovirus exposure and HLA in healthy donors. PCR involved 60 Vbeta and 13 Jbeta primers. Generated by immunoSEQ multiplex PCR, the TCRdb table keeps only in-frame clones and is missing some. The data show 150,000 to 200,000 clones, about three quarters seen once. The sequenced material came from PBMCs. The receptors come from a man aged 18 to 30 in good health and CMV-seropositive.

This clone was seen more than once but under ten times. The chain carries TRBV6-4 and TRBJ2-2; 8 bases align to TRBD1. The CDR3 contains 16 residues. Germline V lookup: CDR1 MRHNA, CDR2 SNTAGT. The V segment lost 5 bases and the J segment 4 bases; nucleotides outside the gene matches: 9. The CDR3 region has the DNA TGTGCCAGCAGTAACCCCACCGGACAGGGCACCGGGGAGCTGTTTTTT. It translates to CASSNPTGQGTGELFF.

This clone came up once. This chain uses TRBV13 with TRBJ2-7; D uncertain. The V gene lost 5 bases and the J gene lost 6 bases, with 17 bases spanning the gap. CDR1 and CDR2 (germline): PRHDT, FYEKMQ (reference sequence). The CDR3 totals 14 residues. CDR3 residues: CASSPNPRLPEQYV. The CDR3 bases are TGTGCCAGCAGCCCGAATCCCAGGTTACCCGAGCAGTACGTC.

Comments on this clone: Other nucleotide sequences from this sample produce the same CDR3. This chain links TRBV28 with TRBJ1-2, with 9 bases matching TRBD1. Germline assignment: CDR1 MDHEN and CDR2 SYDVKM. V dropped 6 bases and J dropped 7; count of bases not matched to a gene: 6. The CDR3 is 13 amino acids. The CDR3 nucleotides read TGTGCCAGCAGCCTCACAGGGGGCAGTGGCTACACCTTC. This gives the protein CASSLTGGSGYTF.

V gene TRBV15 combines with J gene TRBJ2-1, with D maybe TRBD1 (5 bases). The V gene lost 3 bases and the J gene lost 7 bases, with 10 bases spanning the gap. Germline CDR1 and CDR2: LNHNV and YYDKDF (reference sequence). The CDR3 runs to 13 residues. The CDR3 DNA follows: TGTGCCACCAGCAGCCGACAGAGAAATGAGCAGTTCTTC. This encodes CATSSRQRNEQFF.

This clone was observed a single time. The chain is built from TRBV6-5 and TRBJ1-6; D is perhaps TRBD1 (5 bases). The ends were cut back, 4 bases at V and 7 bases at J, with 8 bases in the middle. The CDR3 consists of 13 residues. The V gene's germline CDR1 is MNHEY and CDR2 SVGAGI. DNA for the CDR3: TGTGCCAGCAGTTCCCAGGGAAATTCACCCCTCCACTTT. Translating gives CASSSQGNSPLHF.

The CDR3 protein is CASSPDRVHGYTF. CDR3 bases: TGTGCCAGCAGCCCTGACAGGGTTCATGGCTACACCTTC. The gene calls are TRBV7-6 and TRBJ1-2; TRBD1 agrees at 7 bases. Trimming took 5 bases from V and 6 from J; bases not matched to a gene: 6. CDR1 is SGHVS, CDR2 FNYEAQ, per germline. The CDR3 is made up of 13 amino acids.

This CDR3 is CASSYSGVSPLHF. CDR3 DNA sequence: TGTGCCAGCAGTTACTCGGGCGTTTCACCCCTCCACTTT. The gene calls are TRBV6-5 and TRBJ1-6; D gene uncertain. The V and J ends lost 0 bases and 9 bases respectively, with 6 bases between them. Germline V gene sequence: CDR1 MNHEY, CDR2 SVGAGI. The CDR3 consists of 13 residues.

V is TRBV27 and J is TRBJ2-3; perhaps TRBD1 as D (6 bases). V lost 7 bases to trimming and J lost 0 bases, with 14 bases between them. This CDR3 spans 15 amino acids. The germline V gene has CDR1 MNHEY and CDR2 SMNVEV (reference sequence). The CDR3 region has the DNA TGTGCCAGCACCAAGACAGGACCCAGCACAGATACGCAGTATTTT. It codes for CASTKTGPSTDTQYF.

CDR3 DNA: TGTGCCAGCAGCATCGAGACAGGAGCCTACTCTGGAAACACCATATATTTT. Amino acid sequence: CASSIETGAYSGNTIYF. This chain joins TRBV11-3 and TRBJ1-3, with D possibly being TRBD1 (6 bases). Germline V gives CDR1 SGHNT, CDR2 YENEEA. The CDR3 runs to 17 residues. V dropped 5 bases and J dropped 0 bases, with 17 bases sitting between them.

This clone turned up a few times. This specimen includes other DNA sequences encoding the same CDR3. The CDR3 loop reads CAWTQFGTGGMGNTEAFF. In nucleotides, the CDR3 is TGTGCCTGGACCCAATTCGGGACAGGGGGCATGGGGAACACTGAAGCTTTCTTT. V is TRBV30 and J is TRBJ1-1, with 12 bases lining up with TRBD1. Germline V gene sequence: CDR1 GTSNPN, CDR2 SVGIG (reference sequence). Trimming took 4 bases from V and 1 from J; bases not matched to a gene: 13. This CDR3 spans 18 amino acids.

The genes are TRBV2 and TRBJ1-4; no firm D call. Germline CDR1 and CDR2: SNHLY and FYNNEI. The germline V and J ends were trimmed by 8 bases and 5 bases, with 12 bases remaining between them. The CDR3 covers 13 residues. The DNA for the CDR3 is TGTGCCAGCGGGGATGGAGGAAATGAAAAACTGTTTTTT. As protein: CASGDGGNEKLFF.

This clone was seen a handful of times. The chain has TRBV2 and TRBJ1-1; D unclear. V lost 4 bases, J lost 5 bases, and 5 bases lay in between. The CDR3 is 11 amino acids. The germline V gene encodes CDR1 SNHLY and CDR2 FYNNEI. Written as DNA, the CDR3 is TGTGCCAGCAGTGTTCGGACTGAAGCTTTCTTT. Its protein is CASSVRTEAFF. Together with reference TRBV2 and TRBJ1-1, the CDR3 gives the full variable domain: EPEVTQTPSHQVTQMGQEVILRCVPISNHLYFYWYRQILGQKVEFLVSFYNNEISEKSEIFDDQFSVERPDGSNFTLKIRSTKLEDSAMYFCASSVRTEAFFGQGTRLTVV.

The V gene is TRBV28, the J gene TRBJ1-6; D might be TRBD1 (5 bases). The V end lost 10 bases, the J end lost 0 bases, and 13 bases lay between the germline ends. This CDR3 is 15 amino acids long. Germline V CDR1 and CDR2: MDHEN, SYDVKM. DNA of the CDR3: TGTGCCATCCAGGGTCTGAGCTCCTATAATTCACCCCTCCACTTT. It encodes CAIQGLSSYNSPLHF.

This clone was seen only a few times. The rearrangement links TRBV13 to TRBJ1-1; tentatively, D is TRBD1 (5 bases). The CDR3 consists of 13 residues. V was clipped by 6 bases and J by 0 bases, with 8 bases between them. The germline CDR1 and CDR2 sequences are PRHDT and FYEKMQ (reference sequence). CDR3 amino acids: CASRGQLNTEAFF. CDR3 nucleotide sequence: TGTGCCAGCAGGGGGCAACTGAACACTGAAGCTTTCTTT.

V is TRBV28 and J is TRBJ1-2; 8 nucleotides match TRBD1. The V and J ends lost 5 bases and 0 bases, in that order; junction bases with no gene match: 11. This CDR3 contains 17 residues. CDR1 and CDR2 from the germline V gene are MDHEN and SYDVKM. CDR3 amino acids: CASSDGTGPSSNYGYTF. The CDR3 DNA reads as TGTGCCAGCAGTGATGGGACAGGCCCTAGCTCTAACTATGGCTACACCTTC.

The CDR3, as DNA: TGTGCCAGCACTCGGAGTTGGAGCTCTGGAAACACCATATATTTT. This codes for CASTRSWSSGNTIYF. The chain recombines TRBV6-9 with TRBJ1-3; no clear D. Trimming cost V 7 bases and J 0 bases, with 13 bases left between them. The CDR3 extends over 15 amino acids. Germline CDR1 MNHGY, CDR2 SVAAGI.

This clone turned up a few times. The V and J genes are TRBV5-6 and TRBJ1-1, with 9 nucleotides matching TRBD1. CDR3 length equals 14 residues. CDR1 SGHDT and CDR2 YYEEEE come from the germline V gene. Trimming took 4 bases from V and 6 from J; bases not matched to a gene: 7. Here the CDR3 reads CASSRTGVGAEAFF. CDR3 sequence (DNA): TGTGCCAGCAGCCGGACAGGGGTAGGGGCTGAAGCTTTCTTT.

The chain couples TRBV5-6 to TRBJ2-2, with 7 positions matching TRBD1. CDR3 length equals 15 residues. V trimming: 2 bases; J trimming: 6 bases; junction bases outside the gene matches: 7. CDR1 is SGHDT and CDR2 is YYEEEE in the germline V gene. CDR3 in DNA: TGTGCCAGCAGCTTTGGGCAGGGGGTCTCCGGGGAGCTGTTTTTT. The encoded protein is CASSFGQGVSGELFF.

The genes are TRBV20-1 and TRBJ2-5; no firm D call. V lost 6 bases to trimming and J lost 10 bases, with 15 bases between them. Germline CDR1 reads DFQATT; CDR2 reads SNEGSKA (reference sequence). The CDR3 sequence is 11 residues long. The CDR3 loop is CSATYPSFQYF. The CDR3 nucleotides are TGCAGTGCAACCTACCCTAGTTTCCAGTACTTC.

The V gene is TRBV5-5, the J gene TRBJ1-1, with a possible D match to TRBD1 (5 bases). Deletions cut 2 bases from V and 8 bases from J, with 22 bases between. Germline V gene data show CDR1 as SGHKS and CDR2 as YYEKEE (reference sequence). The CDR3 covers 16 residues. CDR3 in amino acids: CASSLGLVSGTEEAFF. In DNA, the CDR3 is TGTGCCAGCAGCTTAGGTCTGGTTAGCGGGACTGAAGAAGCTTTCTTT.

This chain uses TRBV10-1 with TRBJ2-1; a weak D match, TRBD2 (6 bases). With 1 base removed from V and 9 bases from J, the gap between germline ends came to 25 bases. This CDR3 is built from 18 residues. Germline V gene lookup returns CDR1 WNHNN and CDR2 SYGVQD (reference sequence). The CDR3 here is CASSEFRGSRGSGTEQFF. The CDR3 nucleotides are TGCGCCAGCAGTGAGTTTCGGGGGTCCCGAGGTTCGGGTACTGAGCAGTTCTTC.

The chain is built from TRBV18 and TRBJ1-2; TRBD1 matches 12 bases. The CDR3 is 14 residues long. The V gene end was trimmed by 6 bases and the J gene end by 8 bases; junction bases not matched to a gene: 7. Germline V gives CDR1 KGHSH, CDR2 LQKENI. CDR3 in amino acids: CASSQGQGAQGYTF. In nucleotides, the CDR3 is TGTGCCAGCTCCCAGGGACAGGGGGCGCAAGGCTACACCTTC. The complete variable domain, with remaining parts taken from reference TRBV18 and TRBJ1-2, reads NAGVMQNPRHLVRRRGQEARLRCSPMKGHSHVYWYRQLPEEGLKFMVYLQKENIIDESGMPKERFSAEFPKEGPSILRIQQVVRGDSAAYFCASSQGQGAQGYTFGSGTRLTVV.

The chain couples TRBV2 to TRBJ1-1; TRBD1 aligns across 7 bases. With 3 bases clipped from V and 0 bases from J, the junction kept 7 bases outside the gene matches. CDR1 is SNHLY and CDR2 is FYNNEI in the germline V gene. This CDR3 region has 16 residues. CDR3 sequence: CASSDSPGTVNTEAFF. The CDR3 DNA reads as TGTGCCAGCAGTGACAGTCCCGGGACAGTGAACACTGAAGCTTTCTTT.

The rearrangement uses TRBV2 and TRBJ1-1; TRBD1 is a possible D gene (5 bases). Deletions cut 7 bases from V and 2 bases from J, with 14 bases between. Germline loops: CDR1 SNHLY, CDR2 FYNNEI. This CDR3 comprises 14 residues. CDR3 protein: CASKGGGGNTEAFF. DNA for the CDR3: TGTGCCAGCAAAGGAGGCGGGGGAAACACTGAAGCTTTCTTT.

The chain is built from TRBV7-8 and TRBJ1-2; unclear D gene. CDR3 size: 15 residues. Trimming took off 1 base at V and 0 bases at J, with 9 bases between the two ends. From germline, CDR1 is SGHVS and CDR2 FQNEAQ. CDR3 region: CASSLGQQTNYGYTF. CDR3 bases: TGTGCCAGCAGCTTAGGTCAACAGACTAACTATGGCTACACCTTC. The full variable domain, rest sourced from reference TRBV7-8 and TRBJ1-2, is GAGVSQSPRYKVAKRGQDVALRCDPISGHVSLFWYQQALGQGPEFLTYFQNEAQLDKSGLPSDRFFAERPEGSVSTLKIQRTQQEDSAVYLCASSLGQQTNYGYTFGSGTRLTVV.

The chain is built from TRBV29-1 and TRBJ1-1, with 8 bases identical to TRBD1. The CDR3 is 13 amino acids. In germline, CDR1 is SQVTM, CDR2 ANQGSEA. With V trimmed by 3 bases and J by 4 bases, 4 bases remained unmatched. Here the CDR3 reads CSVDRGRGTEAFF. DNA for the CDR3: TGCAGCGTTGACAGGGGGCGAGGCACTGAAGCTTTCTTT.

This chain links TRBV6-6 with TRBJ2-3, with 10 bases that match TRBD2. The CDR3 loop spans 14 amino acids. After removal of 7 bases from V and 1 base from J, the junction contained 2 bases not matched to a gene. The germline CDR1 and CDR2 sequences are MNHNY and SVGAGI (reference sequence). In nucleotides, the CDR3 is TGTGCCAGCATTAGCGGGGGGCGCACAGATACGCAGTATTTT. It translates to CASISGGRTDTQYF.

CDR3 bases: TGTGCCAGCAGCTCGGTGACAGGGCAAGAGACCCAGTACTTC. Translation: CASSSVTGQETQYF. V gene TRBV13 combines with J gene TRBJ2-5; the match to TRBD1 covers 7 bases. The CDR3 has 14 amino acids. V shed 4 bases, J shed 2 bases, and the junction held 4 bases outside the gene matches. CDR1 is PRHDT, CDR2 FYEKMQ, per germline (reference sequence).